Reported below is one T cell receptor beta chain. Antigen: not known. The entry originates in a study of OX40 agonist ivuxolimab in advanced cancers. Looking at the study overall: The treatment was a fully human IgG2 OX40 agonist, ivuxolimab.

Sequencing used immunoSEQ multiplex PCR; TCRdb keeps in-frame clones, though not all of them. Of 70,000 or so clones in the sample, roughly 87% were seen once. V dropped 4 bases and J dropped 3 bases, with 9 bases sitting between them. Germline loops: CDR1 PRHDT, CDR2 FYEKMQ (reference sequence). This CDR3 comprises 13 residues. Whole-study results and caveats: A proportion of nonresponders additionally exhibited low normalized T-cell clonal expansion. Expansion of clones was among the lowest in partial responders at 0.1-3.0 mg/kg.

The receptor was derived from an adult with an advanced solid tumor such as melanoma, head and neck, liver or kidney cancer. This chain joins TRBV13 and TRBJ1-2; possibly TRBD1 for D (6 bases). The sequenced sample was CD4+ or CD8+ T cells sorted from blood, obtained in a trial of the OX40 agonist ivuxolimab. CDR3 amino acids: CASSSRGYYGYTF. The DNA for the CDR3 is TGTGCCAGCAGCTCCAGGGGATACTATGGCTACACCTTC.